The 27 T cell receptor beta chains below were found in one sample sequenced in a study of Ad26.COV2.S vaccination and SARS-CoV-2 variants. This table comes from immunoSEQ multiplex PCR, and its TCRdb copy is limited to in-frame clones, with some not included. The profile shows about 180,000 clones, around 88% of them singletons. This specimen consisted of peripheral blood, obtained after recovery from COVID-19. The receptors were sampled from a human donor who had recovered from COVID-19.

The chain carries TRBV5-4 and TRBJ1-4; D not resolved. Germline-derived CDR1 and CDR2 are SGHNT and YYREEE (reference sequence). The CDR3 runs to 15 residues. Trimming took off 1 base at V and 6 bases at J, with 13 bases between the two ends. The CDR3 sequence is CASSLKGLKDEKLFF. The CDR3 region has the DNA TGTGCCAGCAGCTTGAAAGGGTTAAAGGATGAAAAACTGTTTTTT.

The chain's CDR3 is CASTGQPNQPQHF. As DNA, the CDR3 is TGTGCCAGCACAGGACAGCCCAATCAGCCCCAGCATTTT. The rearrangement uses TRBV6-5 and TRBJ1-5; tentatively, D is TRBD1 (6 bases). Trimming removed 7 bases from V and 3 bases from J, with 10 bases in between. The CDR3 extends over 13 amino acids. Germline CDR1 MNHEY, CDR2 SVGAGI.

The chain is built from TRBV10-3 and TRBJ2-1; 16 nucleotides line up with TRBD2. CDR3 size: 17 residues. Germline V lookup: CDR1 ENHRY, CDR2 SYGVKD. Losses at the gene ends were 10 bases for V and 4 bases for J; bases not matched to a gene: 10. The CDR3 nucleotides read TGTGCCACTGGGACTAGCGGGGGGGGAGATCAATACAATGAGCAGTTCTTC. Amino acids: CATGTSGGGDQYNEQFF.

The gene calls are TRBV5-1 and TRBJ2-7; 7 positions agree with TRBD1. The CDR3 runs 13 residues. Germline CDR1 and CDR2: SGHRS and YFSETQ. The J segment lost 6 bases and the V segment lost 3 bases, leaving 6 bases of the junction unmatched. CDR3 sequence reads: CASSSSDRREQYF. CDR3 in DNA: TGCGCCAGCAGCTCATCGGACAGGCGCGAGCAGTACTTC.

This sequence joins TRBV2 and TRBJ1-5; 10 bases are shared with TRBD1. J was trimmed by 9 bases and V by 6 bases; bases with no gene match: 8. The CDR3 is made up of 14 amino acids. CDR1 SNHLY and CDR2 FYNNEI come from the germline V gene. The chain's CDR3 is CASRATGGARPQHF. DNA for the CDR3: TGTGCCAGCAGGGCGACAGGGGGCGCGAGGCCCCAGCATTTT.

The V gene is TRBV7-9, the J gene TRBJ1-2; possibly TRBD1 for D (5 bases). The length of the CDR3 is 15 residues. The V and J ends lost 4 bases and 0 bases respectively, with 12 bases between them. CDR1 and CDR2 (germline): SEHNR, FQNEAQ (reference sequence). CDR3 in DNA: TGTGCCAGCAGCTCGTGGGACGGCACTAACTATGGCTACACCTTC. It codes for CASSSWDGTNYGYTF.

This CDR3 reads CASGPRGGVDEQYF. The DNA for the CDR3 is TGTGCCAGCGGGCCCCGGGGGGGCGTCGACGAGCAGTACTTC. The chain employs TRBV5-4 and TRBJ2-7; 8 bases align to TRBD2. The CDR3 is 14 residues long. Trimming took 7 bases from V and 5 from J; bases not matched to a gene: 11. The V gene's germline CDR1 is SGHNT and CDR2 YYREEE (reference sequence).

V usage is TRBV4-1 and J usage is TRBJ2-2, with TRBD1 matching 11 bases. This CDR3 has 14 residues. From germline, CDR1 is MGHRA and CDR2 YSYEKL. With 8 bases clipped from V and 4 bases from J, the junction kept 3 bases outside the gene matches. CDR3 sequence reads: CASGQGAGTGELFF. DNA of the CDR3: TGCGCCAGCGGACAGGGGGCGGGCACCGGGGAGCTGTTTTTT.

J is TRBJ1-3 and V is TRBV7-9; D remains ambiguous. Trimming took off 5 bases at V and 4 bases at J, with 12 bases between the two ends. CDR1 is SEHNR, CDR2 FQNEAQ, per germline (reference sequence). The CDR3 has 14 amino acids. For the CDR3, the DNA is TGTGCCAGCAGCCCCACGACCTCCGGAAACACCATATATTTT. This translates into CASSPTTSGNTIYF. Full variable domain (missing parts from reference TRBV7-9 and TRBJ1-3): DTGVSQNPRHKITKRGQNVTFRCDPISEHNRLYWYRQTLGQGPEFLTYFQNEAQLEKSRLLSDRFSAERPKGSFSTLEIQRTEQGDSAMYLCASSPTTSGNTIYFGEGSWLTVV.

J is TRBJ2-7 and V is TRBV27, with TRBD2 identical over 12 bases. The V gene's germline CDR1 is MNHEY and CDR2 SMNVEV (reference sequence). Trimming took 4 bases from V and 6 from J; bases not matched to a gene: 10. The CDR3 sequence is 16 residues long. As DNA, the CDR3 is TGTGCCAGCAGTTCCCCGGGACTAGCGGGTGGAGGCGAGCAGTACTTC. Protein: CASSSPGLAGGGEQYF.

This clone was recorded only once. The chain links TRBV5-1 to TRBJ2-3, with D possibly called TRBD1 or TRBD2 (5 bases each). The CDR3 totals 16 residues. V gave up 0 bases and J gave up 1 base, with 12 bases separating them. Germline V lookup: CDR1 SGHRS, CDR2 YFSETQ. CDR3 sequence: CASSLARAGGTDTQYF. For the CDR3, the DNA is TGCGCCAGCAGCTTGGCCAGGGCGGGCGGCACAGATACGCAGTATTTT. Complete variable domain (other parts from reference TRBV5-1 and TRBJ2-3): KAGVTQTPRYLIKTRGQQVTLSCSPISGHRSVSWYQQTPGQGLQFLFEYFSETQRNKGNFPGRFSGRQFSNSRSEMNVSTLELGDSALYLCASSLARAGGTDTQYFGPGTRLTVL.

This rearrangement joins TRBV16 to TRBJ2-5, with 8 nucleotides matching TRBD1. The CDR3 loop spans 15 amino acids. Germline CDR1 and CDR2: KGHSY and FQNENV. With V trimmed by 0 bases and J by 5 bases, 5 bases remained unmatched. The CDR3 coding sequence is TGTGCCAGCAGCCAATCCAGGGGGCTCGGGGAGACCCAGTACTTC. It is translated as CASSQSRGLGETQYF.

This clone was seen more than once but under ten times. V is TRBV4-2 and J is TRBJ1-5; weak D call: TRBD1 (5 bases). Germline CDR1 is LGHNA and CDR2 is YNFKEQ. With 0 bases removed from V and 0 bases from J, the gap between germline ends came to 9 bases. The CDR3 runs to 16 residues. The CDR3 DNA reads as TGTGCCAGCAGCCAAGAGTTGGGGGGTAGCAATCAGCCCCAGCATTTT. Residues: CASSQELGGSNQPQHF.

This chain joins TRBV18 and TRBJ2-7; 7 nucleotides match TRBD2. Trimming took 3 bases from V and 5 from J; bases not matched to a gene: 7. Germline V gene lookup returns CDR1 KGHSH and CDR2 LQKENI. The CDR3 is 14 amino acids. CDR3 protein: CASSPPGLSHEQYF. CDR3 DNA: TGTGCCAGCTCACCGCCGGGACTATCCCACGAGCAGTACTTC.

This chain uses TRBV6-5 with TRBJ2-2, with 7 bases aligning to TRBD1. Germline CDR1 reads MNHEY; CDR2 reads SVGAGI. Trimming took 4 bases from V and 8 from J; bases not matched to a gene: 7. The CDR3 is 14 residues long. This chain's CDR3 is CASSFRQGAGELFF. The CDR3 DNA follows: TGTGCCAGCAGTTTTAGACAGGGTGCGGGGGAGCTGTTTTTT.

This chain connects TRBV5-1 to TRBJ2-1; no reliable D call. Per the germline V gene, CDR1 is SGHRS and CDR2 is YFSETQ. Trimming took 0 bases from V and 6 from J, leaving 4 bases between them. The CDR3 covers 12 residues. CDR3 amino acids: CASSLGFNEQFF. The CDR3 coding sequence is TGCGCCAGCAGCTTGGGCTTCAATGAGCAGTTCTTC.

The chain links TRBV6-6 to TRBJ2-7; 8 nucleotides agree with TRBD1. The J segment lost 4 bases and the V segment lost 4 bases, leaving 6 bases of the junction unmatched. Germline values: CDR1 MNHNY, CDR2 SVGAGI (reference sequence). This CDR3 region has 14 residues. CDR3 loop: CASSWEQGGYEQYF. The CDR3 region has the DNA TGTGCCAGCAGTTGGGAACAGGGGGGATACGAGCAGTACTTC.

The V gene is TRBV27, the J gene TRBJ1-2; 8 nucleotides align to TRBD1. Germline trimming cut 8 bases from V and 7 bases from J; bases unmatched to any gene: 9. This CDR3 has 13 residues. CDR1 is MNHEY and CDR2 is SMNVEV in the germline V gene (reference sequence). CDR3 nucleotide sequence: TGTGCCAGCGCCGACGACAGGGGAACTGGCTACACCTTC. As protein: CASADDRGTGYTF.

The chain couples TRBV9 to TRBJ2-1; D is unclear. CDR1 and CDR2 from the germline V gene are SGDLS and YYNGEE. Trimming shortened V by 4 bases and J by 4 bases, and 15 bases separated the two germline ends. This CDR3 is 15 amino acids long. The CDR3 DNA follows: TGTGCCAGCAGCCCATTATTCCAGACTTACAATGAGCAGTTCTTC. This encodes CASSPLFQTYNEQFF. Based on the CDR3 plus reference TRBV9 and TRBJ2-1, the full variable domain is DSGVTQTPKHLITATGQRVTLRCSPRSGDLSVYWYQQSLDQGLQFLIQYYNGEERAKGNILERFSAQQFPDLHSELNLSSLELGDSALYFCASSPLFQTYNEQFFGPGTRLTVL.

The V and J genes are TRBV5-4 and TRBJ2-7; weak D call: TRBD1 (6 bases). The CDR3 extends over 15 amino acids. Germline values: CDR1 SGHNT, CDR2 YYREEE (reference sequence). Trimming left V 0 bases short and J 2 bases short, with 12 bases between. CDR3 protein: CASSLAAGETYEQYF. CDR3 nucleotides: TGTGCCAGCAGCTTGGCGGCAGGGGAAACCTACGAGCAGTACTTC.

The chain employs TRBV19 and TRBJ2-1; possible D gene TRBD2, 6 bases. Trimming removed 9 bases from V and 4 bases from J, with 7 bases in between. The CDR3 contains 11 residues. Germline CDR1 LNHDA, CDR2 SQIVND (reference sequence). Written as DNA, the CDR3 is TGTGCCAGCGGGACTTACAATGAGCAGTTCTTC. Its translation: CASGTYNEQFF.

CDR3 DNA: TGTGCCAGCAGGACCACCCATTATAGCAATCAGCCCCAGCATTTT. It yields the protein CASRTTHYSNQPQHF. The chain employs TRBV28 and TRBJ1-5; D remains ambiguous. Deletions cut 6 bases from V and 0 bases from J, with 12 bases between. The CDR3 is 15 amino acids. Germline CDR1 and CDR2: MDHEN and SYDVKM. The complete variable domain, with remaining parts taken from reference TRBV28 and TRBJ1-5, reads DVKVTQSSRYLVKRTGEKVFLECVQDMDHENMFWYRQDPGLGLRLIYFSYDVKMKEKGDIPEGYSVSREKKERFSLILESASTNQTSMYLCASRTTHYSNQPQHFGDGTRLSIL.

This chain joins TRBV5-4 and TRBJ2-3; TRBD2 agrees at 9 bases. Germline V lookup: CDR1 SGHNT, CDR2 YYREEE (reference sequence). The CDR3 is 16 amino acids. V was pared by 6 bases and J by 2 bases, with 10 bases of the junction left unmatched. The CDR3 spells CASTQDLAGSTDTQYF. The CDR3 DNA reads TGTGCCAGCACGCAAGACCTAGCGGGGTCCACAGATACGCAGTATTTT.

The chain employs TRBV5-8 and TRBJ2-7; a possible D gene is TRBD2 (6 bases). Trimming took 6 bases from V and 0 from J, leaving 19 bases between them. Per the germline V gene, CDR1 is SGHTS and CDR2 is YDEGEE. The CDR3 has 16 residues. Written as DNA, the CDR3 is TGTGCCAGCAACAAAAGAGGAGGGGTGGCCTCCTACGAGCAGTACTTC. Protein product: CASNKRGGVASYEQYF.

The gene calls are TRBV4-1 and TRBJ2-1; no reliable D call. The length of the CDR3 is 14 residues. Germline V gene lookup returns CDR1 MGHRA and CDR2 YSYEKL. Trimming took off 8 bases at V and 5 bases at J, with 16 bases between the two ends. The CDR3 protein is CASRKANSNNEQFF. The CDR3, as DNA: TGCGCCAGCCGCAAAGCAAATTCAAACAATGAGCAGTTCTTC.

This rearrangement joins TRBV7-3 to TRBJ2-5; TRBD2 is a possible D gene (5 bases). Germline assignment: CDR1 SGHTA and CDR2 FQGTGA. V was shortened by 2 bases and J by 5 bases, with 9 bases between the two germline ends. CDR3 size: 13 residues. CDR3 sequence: CASSLRTRETQYF. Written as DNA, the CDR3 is TGTGCCAGCAGCTTACGAACTAGGGAGACCCAGTACTTC.

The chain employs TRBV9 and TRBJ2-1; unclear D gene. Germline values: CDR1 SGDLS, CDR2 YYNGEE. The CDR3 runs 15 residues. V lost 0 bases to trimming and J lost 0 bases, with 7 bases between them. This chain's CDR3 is CASSVGLGSYNEQFF. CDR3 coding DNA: TGTGCCAGCAGCGTAGGACTGGGCTCCTACAATGAGCAGTTCTTC.